This T cell receptor (beta chain) came from a study of blood T cell repertoires in COVID-19. Background on the study: COVID-19 samples, acute and convalescent, were from the United States, Italy and Spain. PBMCs, B-cell-depleted T cells, or T cells were the source of the cDNA or gDNA that made up the material.

V shed 5 bases and J 0 bases; nucleotides not matched to a gene: 3. Looked up from germline, CDR1 is LNHDA and CDR2 is SQIVND (reference sequence). CDR3 length: 15 residues. Enrollees, about 18 to 89 years old, lived in about two dozen US areas. Here immunoSEQ multiplex PCR was the method, and the copy in TCRdb shows in-frame clones only, minus some. The table has 250,000 to 350,000 clones, 90% seen once. In regard to this clone: This sample also contains other DNA sequences that code for the same CDR3.

This sequence originates from a woman between 18 and 29 years old with acute COVID-19. Material: PBMCs or T cells enriched from blood (not recorded which). This chain links TRBV19 with TRBJ1-5; TRBD1 aligns across 8 bases. CDR3 sequence: CASSPGQGSNQPQHF. The CDR3 region has the DNA TGTGCCAGTAGTCCCGGACAGGGTAGCAATCAGCCCCAGCATTTT. Using reference TRBV19 and TRBJ1-5 for the parts outside the CDR3, the full variable domain is DGGITQSPKYLFRKEGQNVTLSCEQNLNHDAMYWYRQDPGQGLRLIYYSQIVNDFQKGDIAEGYSVSREKKESFPLTVTSAQKNPTAFYLCASSPGQGSNQPQHFGDGTRLSIL.